The 30 T cell receptor beta chains given below trace back to one sample, sequenced in a study of CD8+ T cells in alopecia areata. Investigators isolated RNA and reverse transcribed it into cDNA to act as the sequencing template. Repertoires were generated with immunoSEQ multiplex PCR, while TCRdb's copy carries only in-frame clones and drops some. In the table there are 130,000 to 150,000 clones, around 50% of which are singletons. The source material was CD4+ T cells sorted from blood. The receptors come from a human donor with alopecia areata.

The chain links TRBV6-1 to TRBJ2-7; TRBD1 aligns across 8 bases. Per the germline V gene, CDR1 is MNHNS and CDR2 is SASEGT. The CDR3 covers 15 residues. The ends lost 3 bases at V and 4 bases at J; junction bases unmatched: 8. The CDR3 bases are TGTGCCAGCAGTGATTCCGGGACAGGTTTATACGAGCAGTACTTC. Residues: CASSDSGTGLYEQYF.

This clone was counted between two and nine times. This rearrangement joins TRBV29-1 to TRBJ2-7, with TRBD2 as a possible D gene (6 bases). CDR3 length: 14 amino acids. Trimming shortened V by 4 bases and J by 2 bases, and 15 bases separated the two germline ends. Germline V gene lookup returns CDR1 SQVTM and CDR2 ANQGSEA. This chain's CDR3 is CSVAPRGKTYEQYF. Written as DNA, the CDR3 is TGCAGCGTTGCCCCACGGGGGAAGACCTACGAGCAGTACTTC.

The rearrangement links TRBV4-1 to TRBJ2-7, with D possibly being TRBD1 (6 bases). The CDR3 totals 16 residues. Deletions cut 3 bases from V and 2 bases from J, with 17 bases between. Germline V gene lookup returns CDR1 MGHRA and CDR2 YSYEKL. This CDR3 is CASSQPPGEEAYEQYF. The CDR3 region has the DNA TGCGCCAGCAGCCAGCCCCCAGGGGAAGAAGCCTACGAGCAGTACTTC.

This chain joins TRBV15 and TRBJ2-5; 7 bases are a match to TRBD2. Germline V gives CDR1 LNHNV, CDR2 YYDKDF (reference sequence). This CDR3 has 16 amino acids. The V segment lost 0 bases and the J segment 5 bases; nucleotides outside the gene matches: 9. CDR3 DNA sequence: TGTGCCACCAGCAGAGATCCCCTACTAGCGACCGAGACCCAGTACTTC. It translates to CATSRDPLLATETQYF.

The CDR3 reads CASSSSGLAAETQYF. The CDR3 region has the DNA TGTGCCAGCAGCTCTTCGGGACTAGCAGCCGAGACCCAGTACTTC. The V gene is TRBV11-2, the J gene TRBJ2-5; 9 bases are shared with TRBD2. J was trimmed by 5 bases and V by 4 bases; bases with no gene match: 8. There are 15 residues in the CDR3. Germline V gene lookup returns CDR1 SGHAT and CDR2 FQNNGV.

This clone was observed a few times. The rearrangement uses TRBV29-1 and TRBJ1-1; 7 bases agree with TRBD1. The V and J ends lost 7 bases and 3 bases, in that order; junction bases with no gene match: 5. The CDR3 consists of 12 residues. CDR1 SQVTM and CDR2 ANQGSEA come from the germline V gene. Written as DNA, the CDR3 is TGCAGCGCCAACAGGGGCGACACTGAAGCTTTCTTT. This encodes CSANRGDTEAFF.

About this clone: Additional DNA sequences in this sample encode the identical CDR3. The chain employs TRBV18 and TRBJ2-7; 7 positions agree with TRBD1. The CDR3 contains 14 residues. V lost 3 bases, J lost 0 bases, and 2 bases stayed unmatched. Germline CDR1 reads KGHSH; CDR2 reads LQKENI. The CDR3 region is CASSPGQSSYEQYF. CDR3 nucleotides: TGTGCCAGCTCACCGGGACAGAGCTCCTACGAGCAGTACTTC.

The chain has TRBV28 and TRBJ2-7, with D perhaps TRBD1 or TRBD2 (5 bases each). This CDR3 spans 15 amino acids. Between the trimmed V and J ends, which lost 7 bases and 7 bases, there was a span of 23 bases. CDR1 and CDR2 from the germline V gene are MDHEN and SYDVKM. The CDR3 sequence is CASTLSYGTSGEQYF. Here the CDR3 DNA reads TGTGCCAGCACCCTCTCATATGGGACCTCTGGGGAGCAGTACTTC.

There are a few counts of this clone. The chain employs TRBV18 and TRBJ1-2; a possible D gene is TRBD1 (6 bases). Looked up from germline, CDR1 is KGHSH and CDR2 is LQKENI. This CDR3 contains 16 residues. Trimming took off 4 bases at V and 3 bases at J, with 18 bases between the two ends. This CDR3 is CASSQNTGGGDYGYTF. In nucleotides, the CDR3 is TGTGCCAGCTCACAAAATACAGGAGGGGGTGACTATGGCTACACCTTC.

In its sample, this clone was seen a few times. The chain links TRBV29-1 to TRBJ2-7; 16 bases match TRBD2. J gave up 8 bases and V 6 bases, and 7 bases lay outside the gene matches. The CDR3 spans 14 residues. The germline CDR1 and CDR2 sequences are SQVTM and ANQGSEA. The CDR3 loop reads CSVGTSGREGKQYF. DNA of the CDR3: TGCAGCGTCGGGACTAGCGGGAGGGAGGGGAAGCAGTACTTC.

The chain couples TRBV2 to TRBJ2-6; D not resolved. CDR1 is SNHLY and CDR2 is FYNNEI in the germline V gene. Trimming took off 1 base at V and 8 bases at J, with 6 bases between the two ends. The CDR3 consists of 13 residues. In DNA, the CDR3 is TGTGCCAGCAGTGAAGGGTTTACCAACGTCCTGACTTTC. Translation: CASSEGFTNVLTF.

This clone has only a few counts. The V call is TRBV29-1, the J call TRBJ2-7; the match to TRBD2 covers 11 bases. In germline, CDR1 is SQVTM, CDR2 ANQGSEA. Trimming cost V 6 bases and J 5 bases; bases outside gene matches: 3. This CDR3 spans 12 amino acids. The CDR3 loop is CSVRLAGNEQYF. CDR3 DNA: TGCAGCGTGCGACTAGCGGGAAACGAGCAGTACTTC.

About this clone: Additional DNA sequences in this sample encode the identical CDR3. V and J are TRBV30 and TRBJ2-2; D gene uncertain. The V end lost 3 bases, the J end lost 8 bases, and 7 bases lay between the germline ends. In germline, CDR1 is GTSNPN, CDR2 SVGIG (reference sequence). The length of the CDR3 is 11 residues. This CDR3 reads CAWSVRGELFF. The CDR3 nucleotides read TGTGCCTGGAGCGTGCGTGGGGAGCTGTTTTTT. The full variable domain, in which reference TRBV30 and TRBJ2-2 provide the parts outside the CDR3, is SQTIHQWPATLVQPVGSPLSLECTVEGTSNPNLYWYRQAAGRGLQLLFYSVGIGQISSEVPQNLSASRPQDRQFILSSKKLLLSDSGFYLCAWSVRGELFFGEGSRLTVL.

The V gene is TRBV28, the J gene TRBJ2-3; 8 nucleotides match TRBD2. Germline lookup yields CDR1 MDHEN and CDR2 SYDVKM. V dropped 3 bases and J dropped 10; count of bases not matched to a gene: 3. The CDR3 totals 12 residues. The CDR3 DNA sequence: TGTGCCAGCAGTTTCCAGCGGGAGTCGCAGTATTTT. Its protein is CASSFQRESQYF.

This clone was seen a few times. The chain carries TRBV29-1 and TRBJ2-3, with D maybe TRBD2 (5 bases). V was cut by 7 bases and J by 2 bases, with 13 bases left in between. The CDR3 is 13 amino acids. In germline, CDR1 is SQVTM, CDR2 ANQGSEA. CDR3 in amino acids: CSGSSGLTDTQYF. DNA of the CDR3: TGCAGCGGAAGTAGTGGACTCACAGATACGCAGTATTTT.

The chain employs TRBV14 and TRBJ1-2; D gene unclear. The CDR3 is 13 residues long. Germline V gene lookup returns CDR1 SGHDN and CDR2 FVKESK. Trimming removed 4 bases at V and 1 base at J, with 7 bases between. This CDR3 reads CASSRTDNYGYTF. In DNA form, the CDR3 reads TGTGCCAGCAGCCGGACGGATAACTATGGCTACACCTTC.

This clone was detected many times. J is TRBJ2-1 and V is TRBV5-1; 7 bases fit TRBD2. Looked up from germline, CDR1 is SGHRS and CDR2 is YFSETQ. The CDR3 covers 14 residues. After removal of 5 bases from V and 5 bases from J, the junction contained 7 bases not matched to a gene. The CDR3 DNA reads as TGCGCCAGCAGAACTAGCGCCGGTCACAATGAGCAGTTCTTC. Amino acid sequence: CASRTSAGHNEQFF.

This clone has only a few counts. V and J are TRBV7-8 and TRBJ1-5; no clear D gene. The CDR3 runs 13 residues. The V and J ends lost 3 bases and 5 bases respectively, with 8 bases between them. Germline V gene data show CDR1 as SGHVS and CDR2 as FQNEAQ. CDR3 bases: TGTGCCAGCAGCTTTATGGGTTATCAGCCCCAGCATTTT. Translated: CASSFMGYQPQHF.

This clone was seen a few times. The J gene is TRBJ2-3, the V gene TRBV27, with D unresolved. Germline V gene lookup returns CDR1 MNHEY and CDR2 SMNVEV (reference sequence). This CDR3 is built from 11 residues. The germline V and J ends were trimmed by 8 bases and 4 bases, with 7 bases remaining between them. The CDR3, as DNA: TGTGCCAGCGGGGTGGCAGATACGCAGTATTTT. It translates to CASGVADTQYF.

The sample holds a few counts of this clone. This sequence joins TRBV6-4 and TRBJ2-3, with D tentatively TRBD1 (5 bases). The length of the CDR3 is 13 residues. V lost 8 bases to trimming and J lost 2 bases, with 11 bases between them. Germline V gene data show CDR1 as MRHNA and CDR2 as SNTAGT. As DNA, the CDR3 is TGTGCCAGCGCAGGACATTTCACAGATACGCAGTATTTT. Translated, it gives CASAGHFTDTQYF.

This clone was detected once. V is TRBV30 and J is TRBJ2-6; 8 bases fit TRBD1. The V gene end was trimmed by 2 bases and the J gene end by 1 base; junction bases not matched to a gene: 10. Germline CDR1 is GTSNPN and CDR2 is SVGIG (reference sequence). The CDR3 has 18 amino acids. This CDR3 is CAWSIKGQGRSGANVLTF. DNA of the CDR3: TGTGCCTGGAGTATCAAAGGACAGGGAAGGTCTGGGGCCAACGTCCTGACTTTC.

J is TRBJ2-2 and V is TRBV5-1; the match to TRBD1 covers 9 bases. The CDR3 has 15 residues. Per the germline V gene, CDR1 is SGHRS and CDR2 is YFSETQ. V shed 0 bases, J shed 7 bases, and the junction held 4 bases outside the gene matches. The CDR3 protein is CASSLVQGAGGELFF. CDR3 nucleotides: TGCGCCAGCAGCTTGGTACAGGGGGCTGGCGGGGAGCTGTTTTTT.

This clone has a handful of counts. This chain joins TRBV5-1 and TRBJ1-5; D is unclear. Between the trimmed V and J ends, which lost 1 base and 8 bases, there was a span of 13 bases. The CDR3 runs to 14 residues. Germline CDR1 reads SGHRS; CDR2 reads YFSETQ. The CDR3 DNA reads TGCGCCAGCAGCTTGTATGGCGGTGGGGAGCCCCAGCATTTT. As protein: CASSLYGGGEPQHF. The complete variable domain, with remaining parts taken from reference TRBV5-1 and TRBJ1-5, reads KAGVTQTPRYLIKTRGQQVTLSCSPISGHRSVSWYQQTPGQGLQFLFEYFSETQRNKGNFPGRFSGRQFSNSRSEMNVSTLELGDSALYLCASSLYGGGEPQHFGDGTRLSIL.

The V and J genes are TRBV5-1 and TRBJ2-1; 7 nucleotides agree with TRBD1. Trimming at V came to 0 bases and at J to 5 bases, leaving 5 bases not matched to a gene. The CDR3 is 15 residues long. The germline V gene encodes CDR1 SGHRS and CDR2 YFSETQ. The CDR3 loop reads CASSLVGQPDNEQFF. The CDR3 coding sequence is TGCGCCAGCAGCTTGGTGGGACAGCCGGACAATGAGCAGTTCTTC.

This clone showed up just once. The chain uses TRBV4-1 and TRBJ2-1; TRBD2 might be the D (5 bases). CDR3 length equals 19 residues. CDR1 is MGHRA and CDR2 is YSYEKL in the germline V gene. V dropped 0 bases and J dropped 4 bases, with 22 bases sitting between them. The CDR3 sequence is CASSQDPSRSFSGYNEQFF. Here the CDR3 DNA reads TGCGCCAGCAGCCAAGATCCCTCCCGTAGTTTTTCGGGATACAATGAGCAGTTCTTC.

The V gene is TRBV15, the J gene TRBJ1-2; the D is unclear. V was pared by 0 bases and J by 4 bases, with 15 bases between. The germline V gene has CDR1 LNHNV and CDR2 YYDKDF (reference sequence). CDR3 size: 16 residues. CDR3 bases: TGTGCCACCAGCAGAGATAAGTTGACGACGGGCTATGGCTACACCTTC. The encoded protein is CATSRDKLTTGYGYTF.

The chain couples TRBV10-3 to TRBJ2-1; D is possibly TRBD2 (5 bases). Germline V gives CDR1 ENHRY, CDR2 SYGVKD. Trimming removed 5 bases from V and 0 bases from J, with 14 bases in between. The CDR3 runs 16 residues. The CDR3 DNA reads as TGTGCCATCAGTACCGCCTCTAGCAGCTCCTACAATGAGCAGTTCTTC. Translating gives CAISTASSSSYNEQFF.

V is TRBV29-1 and J is TRBJ2-5; the D is unclear. The germline CDR1 and CDR2 sequences are SQVTM and ANQGSEA. Trimming stripped 7 bases from V and 5 bases from J, with 8 bases between. The CDR3 contains 10 residues. The CDR3 loop is CSGDWETQYF. DNA for the CDR3: TGCAGCGGGGATTGGGAGACCCAGTACTTC. The variable domain in full, completed from reference TRBV29-1 and TRBJ2-5, reads SAVISQKPSRDICQRGTSLTIQCQVDSQVTMMFWYRQQPGQSLTLIATANQGSEATYESGFVIDKFPISRPNLTFSTLTVSNMSPEDSSIYLCSGDWETQYFGPGTRLLVL.

This clone was counted a single time. This rearrangement joins TRBV20-1 to TRBJ1-2; 8 bases match TRBD1. Losses at the gene ends were 6 bases for V and 8 bases for J; bases not matched to a gene: 5. The CDR3 extends over 11 amino acids. The V gene's germline CDR1 is DFQATT and CDR2 SNEGSKA (reference sequence). Here the CDR3 reads CSASSGGGYTF. DNA for the CDR3: TGCAGTGCCTCCTCAGGGGGCGGCTACACCTTC.

The gene calls are TRBV2 and TRBJ1-2; D is possibly TRBD1 (5 bases). The CDR3 is 13 residues long. The germline V gene has CDR1 SNHLY and CDR2 FYNNEI. The V end lost 1 base, the J end lost 7 bases, and 10 bases lay between the germline ends. The CDR3 DNA is TGTGCCAGCAGTGAAGACTTTGGGGGTGGCTACACCTTC. Residues: CASSEDFGGGYTF.